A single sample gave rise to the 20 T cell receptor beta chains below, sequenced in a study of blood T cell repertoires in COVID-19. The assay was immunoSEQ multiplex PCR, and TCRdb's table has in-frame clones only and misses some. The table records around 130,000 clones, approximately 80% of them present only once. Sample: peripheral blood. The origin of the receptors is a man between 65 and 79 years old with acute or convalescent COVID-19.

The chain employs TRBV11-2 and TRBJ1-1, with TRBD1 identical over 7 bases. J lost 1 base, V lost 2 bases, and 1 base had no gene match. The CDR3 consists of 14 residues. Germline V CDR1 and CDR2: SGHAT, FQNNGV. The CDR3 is CASSLSGGNTEAFF. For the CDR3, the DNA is TGTGCCAGCAGCTTATCAGGGGGGAACACTGAAGCTTTCTTT.

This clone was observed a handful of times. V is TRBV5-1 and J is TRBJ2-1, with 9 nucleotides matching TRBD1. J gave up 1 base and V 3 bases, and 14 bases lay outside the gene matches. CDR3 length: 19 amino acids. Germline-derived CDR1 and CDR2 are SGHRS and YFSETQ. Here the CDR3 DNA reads TGCGCCAGCAGCTCTCGGACAGGGGCACCGAATTTTTCCTACAATGAGCAGTTCTTC. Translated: CASSSRTGAPNFSYNEQFF. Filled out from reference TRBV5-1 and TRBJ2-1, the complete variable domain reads KAGVTQTPRYLIKTRGQQVTLSCSPISGHRSVSWYQQTPGQGLQFLFEYFSETQRNKGNFPGRFSGRQFSNSRSEMNVSTLELGDSALYLCASSSRTGAPNFSYNEQFFGPGTRLTVL.

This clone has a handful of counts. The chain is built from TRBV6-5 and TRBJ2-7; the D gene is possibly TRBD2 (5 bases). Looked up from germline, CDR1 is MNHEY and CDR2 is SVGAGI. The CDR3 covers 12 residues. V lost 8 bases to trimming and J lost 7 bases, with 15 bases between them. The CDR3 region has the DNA TGTGCCAGCTTCACGGGGATGGGGGAGCAGTACTTC. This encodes CASFTGMGEQYF.

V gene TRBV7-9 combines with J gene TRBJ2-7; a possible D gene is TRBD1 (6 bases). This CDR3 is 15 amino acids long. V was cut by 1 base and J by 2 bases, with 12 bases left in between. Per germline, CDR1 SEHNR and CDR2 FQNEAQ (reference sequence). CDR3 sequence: CASSLGRRGTYEQYF. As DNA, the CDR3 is TGTGCCAGCAGCTTAGGACGCAGGGGCACCTACGAGCAGTACTTC.

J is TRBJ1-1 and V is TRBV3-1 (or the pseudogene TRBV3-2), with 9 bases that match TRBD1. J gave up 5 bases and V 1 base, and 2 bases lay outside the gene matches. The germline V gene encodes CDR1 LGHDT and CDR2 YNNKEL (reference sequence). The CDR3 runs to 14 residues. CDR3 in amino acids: CASSQVDRGTEAFF. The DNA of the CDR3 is TGTGCCAGCAGCCAAGTGGACAGGGGAACTGAAGCTTTCTTT.

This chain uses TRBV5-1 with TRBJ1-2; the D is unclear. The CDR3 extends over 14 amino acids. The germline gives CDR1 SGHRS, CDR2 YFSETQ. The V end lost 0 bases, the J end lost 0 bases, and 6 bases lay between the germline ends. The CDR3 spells CASSLEAANYGYTF. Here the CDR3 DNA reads TGCGCCAGCAGCTTGGAGGCGGCTAACTATGGCTACACCTTC.

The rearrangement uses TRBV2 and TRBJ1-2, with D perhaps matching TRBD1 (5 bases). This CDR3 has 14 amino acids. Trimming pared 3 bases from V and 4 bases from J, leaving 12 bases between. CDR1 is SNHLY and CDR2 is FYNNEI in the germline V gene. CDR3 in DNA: TGTGCCAGCAGTGACCGAGACAGAGGCTATGGCTACACCTTC. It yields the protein CASSDRDRGYGYTF.

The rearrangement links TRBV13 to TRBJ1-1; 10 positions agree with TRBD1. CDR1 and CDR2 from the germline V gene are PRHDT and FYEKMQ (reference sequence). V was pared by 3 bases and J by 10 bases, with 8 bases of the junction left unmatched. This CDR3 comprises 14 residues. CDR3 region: CASSLPGQGLGAFF. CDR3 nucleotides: TGTGCCAGCAGCTTGCCGGGACAGGGGCTAGGAGCTTTCTTT.

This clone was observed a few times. CDR3 bases: TGTGCCAGCAGCTTAGGAGGGGGACCCCTCCACTTT. This sequence encodes CASSLGGGPLHF. The chain employs TRBV11-2 and TRBJ1-6, with D possibly matching TRBD1 (6 bases). Trimming removed 1 base at V and 12 bases at J, with 7 bases between. CDR3 length: 12 amino acids. Germline-derived CDR1 and CDR2 are SGHAT and FQNNGV.

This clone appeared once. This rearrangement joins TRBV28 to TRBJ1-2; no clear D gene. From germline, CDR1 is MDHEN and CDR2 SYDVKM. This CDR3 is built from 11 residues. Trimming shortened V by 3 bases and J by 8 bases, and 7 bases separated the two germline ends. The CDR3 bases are TGTGCCAGCAGTTTGCGGAGCGGCTACACCTTC. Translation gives CASSLRSGYTF.

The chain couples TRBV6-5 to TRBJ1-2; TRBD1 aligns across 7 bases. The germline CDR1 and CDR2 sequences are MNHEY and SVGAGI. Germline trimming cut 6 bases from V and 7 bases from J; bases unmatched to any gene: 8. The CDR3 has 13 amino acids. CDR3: CASRTRQGSGYTF. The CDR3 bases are TGTGCCAGCAGGACAAGACAGGGCTCTGGCTACACCTTC.

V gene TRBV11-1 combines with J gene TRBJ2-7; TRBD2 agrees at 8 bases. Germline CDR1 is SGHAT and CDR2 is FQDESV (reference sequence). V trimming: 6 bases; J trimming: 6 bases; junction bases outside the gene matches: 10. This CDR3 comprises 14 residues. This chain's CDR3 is CASSRYGGASEQYF. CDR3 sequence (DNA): TGTGCCAGCAGTCGGTACGGGGGGGCCAGCGAGCAGTACTTC.

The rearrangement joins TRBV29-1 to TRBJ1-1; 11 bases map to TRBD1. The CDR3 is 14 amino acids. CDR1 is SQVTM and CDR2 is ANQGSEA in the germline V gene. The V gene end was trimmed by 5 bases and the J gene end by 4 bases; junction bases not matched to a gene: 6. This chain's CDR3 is CSVRTGGLTTEAFF. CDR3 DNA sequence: TGCAGCGTTCGGACAGGGGGCCTGACCACTGAAGCTTTCTTT.

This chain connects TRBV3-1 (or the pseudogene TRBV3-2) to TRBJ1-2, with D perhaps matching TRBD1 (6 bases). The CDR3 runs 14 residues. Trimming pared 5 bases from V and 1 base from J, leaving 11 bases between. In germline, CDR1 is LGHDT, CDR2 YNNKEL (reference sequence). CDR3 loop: CASSGNRVNYGYTF. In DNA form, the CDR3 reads TGTGCCAGCAGCGGAAACAGGGTTAACTATGGCTACACCTTC.

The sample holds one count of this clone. The CDR3 DNA reads as TGCGCCAGCAGCTTCGGACAGGGGAAGTTTACTGAAGCTTTCTTT. This gives the protein CASSFGQGKFTEAFF. The chain has TRBV5-1 and TRBJ1-1; TRBD1 matches at 9 bases. The CDR3 spans 15 residues. After removal of 2 bases from V and 5 bases from J, the junction contained 7 bases not matched to a gene. From germline, CDR1 is SGHRS and CDR2 YFSETQ.

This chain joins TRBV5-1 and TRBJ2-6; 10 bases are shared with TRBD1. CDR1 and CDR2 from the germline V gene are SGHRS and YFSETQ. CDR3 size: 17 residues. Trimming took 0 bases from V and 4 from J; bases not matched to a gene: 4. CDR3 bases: TGCGCCAGCAGCTTGGGACAGGGGGCGGCCGGGGCCAACGTCCTGACTTTC. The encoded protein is CASSLGQGAAGANVLTF.

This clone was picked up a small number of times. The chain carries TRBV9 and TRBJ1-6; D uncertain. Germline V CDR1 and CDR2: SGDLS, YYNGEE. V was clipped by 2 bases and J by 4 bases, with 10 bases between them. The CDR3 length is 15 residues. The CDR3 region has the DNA TGTGCCAGCAGCGTTGATACGGGGTATAATTCACCCCTCCACTTT. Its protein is CASSVDTGYNSPLHF.

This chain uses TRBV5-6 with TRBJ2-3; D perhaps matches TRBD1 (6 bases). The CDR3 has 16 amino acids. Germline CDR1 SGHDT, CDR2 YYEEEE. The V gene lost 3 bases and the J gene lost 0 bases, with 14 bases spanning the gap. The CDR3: CASSYRQETSTDTQYF. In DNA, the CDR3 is TGTGCCAGCAGCTACAGACAGGAGACTAGCACAGATACGCAGTATTTT.

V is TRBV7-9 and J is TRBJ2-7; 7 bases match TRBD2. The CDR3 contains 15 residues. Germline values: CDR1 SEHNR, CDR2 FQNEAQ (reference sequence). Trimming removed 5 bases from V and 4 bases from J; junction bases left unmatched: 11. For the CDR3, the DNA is TGTGCCAGCAGCCGGAGCGGGGATGGTTGGTACGAGCAGTACTTC. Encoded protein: CASSRSGDGWYEQYF. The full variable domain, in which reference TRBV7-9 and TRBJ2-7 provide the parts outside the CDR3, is DTGVSQNPRHKITKRGQNVTFRCDPISEHNRLYWYRQTLGQGPEFLTYFQNEAQLEKSRLLSDRFSAERPKGSFSTLEIQRTEQGDSAMYLCASSRSGDGWYEQYFGPGTRLTVT.

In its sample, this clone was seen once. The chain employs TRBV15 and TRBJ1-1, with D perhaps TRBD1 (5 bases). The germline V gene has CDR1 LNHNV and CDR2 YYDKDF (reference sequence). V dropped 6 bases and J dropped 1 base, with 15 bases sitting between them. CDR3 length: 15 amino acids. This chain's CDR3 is CATRGGVGSNTEAFF. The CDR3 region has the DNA TGTGCCACCAGGGGGGGGGTAGGATCGAACACTGAAGCTTTCTTT.